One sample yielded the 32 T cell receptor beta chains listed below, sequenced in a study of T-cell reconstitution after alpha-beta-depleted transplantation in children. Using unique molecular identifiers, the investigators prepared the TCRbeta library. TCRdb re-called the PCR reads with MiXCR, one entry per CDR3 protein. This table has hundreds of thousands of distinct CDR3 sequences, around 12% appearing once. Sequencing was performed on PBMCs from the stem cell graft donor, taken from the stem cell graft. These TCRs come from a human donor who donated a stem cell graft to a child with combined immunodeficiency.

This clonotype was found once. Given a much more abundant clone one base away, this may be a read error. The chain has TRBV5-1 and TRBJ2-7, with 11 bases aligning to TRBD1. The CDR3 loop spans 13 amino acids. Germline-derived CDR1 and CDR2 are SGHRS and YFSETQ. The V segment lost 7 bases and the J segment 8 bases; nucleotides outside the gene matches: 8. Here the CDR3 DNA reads TGCGCCAGCGGTGGGACAGGGGGATACAAGCAGTACTTC. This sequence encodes CASGGTGGYKQYF.

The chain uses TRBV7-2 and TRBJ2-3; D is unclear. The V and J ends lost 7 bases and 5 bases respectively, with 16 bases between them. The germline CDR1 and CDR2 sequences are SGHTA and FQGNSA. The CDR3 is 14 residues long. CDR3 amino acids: CASTGQSARDTQYF. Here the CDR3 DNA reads TGTGCCAGCACGGGTCAGTCGGCCCGAGATACGCAGTATTTT. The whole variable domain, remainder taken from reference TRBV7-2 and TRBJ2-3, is GAGVSQSPSNKVTEKGKDVELRCDPISGHTALYWYRQSLGQGLEFLIYFQGNSAPDKSGLPSDRFSAERTGGSVSTLTIQRTQQEDSAVYLCASTGQSARDTQYFGPGTRLTVL.

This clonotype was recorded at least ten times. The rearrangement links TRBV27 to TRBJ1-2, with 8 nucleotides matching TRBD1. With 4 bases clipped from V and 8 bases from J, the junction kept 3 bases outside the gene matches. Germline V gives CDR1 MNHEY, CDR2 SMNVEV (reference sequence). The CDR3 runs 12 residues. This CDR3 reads CASSSTGAGYTF. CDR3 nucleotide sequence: TGTGCCAGCAGTTCGACAGGGGCCGGCTACACCTTC.

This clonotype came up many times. This CDR3 is CASSLLVPFYNEQFF. For the CDR3, the DNA is TGTGCCAGCAGCTTACTAGTCCCCTTCTACAATGAGCAGTTCTTC. This chain connects TRBV5-6 to TRBJ2-1, with D tentatively TRBD2 (5 bases). In germline, CDR1 is SGHDT, CDR2 YYEEEE. CDR3 length equals 15 residues. The V end was cut by 2 bases, the J end by 3 bases, with 12 bases between.

This CDR3 reads CASTQVGGTEAFF. The CDR3 DNA sequence: TGTGCCAGCACCCAGGTAGGGGGCACTGAAGCTTTCTTT. This sequence joins TRBV6-6 and TRBJ1-1; weak D call: TRBD1 (6 bases). The CDR3 length is 13 residues. The ends were cut back, 7 bases at V and 4 bases at J, with 13 bases in the middle. Germline loops: CDR1 MNHNY, CDR2 SVGAGI (reference sequence).

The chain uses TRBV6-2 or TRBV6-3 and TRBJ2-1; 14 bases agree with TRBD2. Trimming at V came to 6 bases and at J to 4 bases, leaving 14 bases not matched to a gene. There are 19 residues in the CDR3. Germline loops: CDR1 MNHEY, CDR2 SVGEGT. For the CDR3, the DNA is TGTGCCAGCAGACCCTTGGGACTAGCGGGAGAAAGTCTTTACAATGAGCAGTTCTTC. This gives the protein CASRPLGLAGESLYNEQFF.

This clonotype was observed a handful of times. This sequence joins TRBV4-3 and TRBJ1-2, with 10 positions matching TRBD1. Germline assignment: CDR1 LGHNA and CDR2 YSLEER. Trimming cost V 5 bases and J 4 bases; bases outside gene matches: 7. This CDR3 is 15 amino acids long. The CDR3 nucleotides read TGCGCCAGCAGCACCGGGACAGGGGCCCTCTATGGCTACACCTTC. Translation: CASSTGTGALYGYTF.

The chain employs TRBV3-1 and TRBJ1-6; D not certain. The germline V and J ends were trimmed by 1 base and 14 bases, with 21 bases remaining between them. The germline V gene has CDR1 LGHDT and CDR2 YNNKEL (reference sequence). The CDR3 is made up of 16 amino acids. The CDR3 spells CASSQVQTSGVKTLHF. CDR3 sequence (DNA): TGTGCCAGCAGCCAAGTCCAGACCAGCGGGGTAAAGACCCTCCACTTT.

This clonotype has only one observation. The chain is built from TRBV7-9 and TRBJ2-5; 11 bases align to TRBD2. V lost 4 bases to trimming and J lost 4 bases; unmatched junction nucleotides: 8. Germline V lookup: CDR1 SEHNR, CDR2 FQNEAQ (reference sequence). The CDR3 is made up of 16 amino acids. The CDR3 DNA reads TGTGCCAGCAGCTGGGGGACTAGCGGCACCTCAGAGACCCAGTACTTC. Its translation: CASSWGTSGTSETQYF.

The CDR3, as DNA: TGTGCCAGCAGTTTAGACGACAGATCAACTAATGAAAAACTGTTTTTT. Translating gives CASSLDDRSTNEKLFF. V is TRBV28 and J is TRBJ1-4; a possible D gene is TRBD1 (5 bases). This CDR3 region has 16 residues. CDR1 is MDHEN, CDR2 SYDVKM, per germline. Trimming stripped 2 bases from V and 0 bases from J, with 10 bases between.

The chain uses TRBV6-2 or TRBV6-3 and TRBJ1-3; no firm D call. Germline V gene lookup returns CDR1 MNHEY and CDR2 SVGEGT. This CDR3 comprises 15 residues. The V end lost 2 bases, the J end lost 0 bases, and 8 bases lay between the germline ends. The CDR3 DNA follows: TGTGCCAGCAGTTACGGAGACCCCTCTGGAAACACCATATATTTT. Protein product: CASSYGDPSGNTIYF.

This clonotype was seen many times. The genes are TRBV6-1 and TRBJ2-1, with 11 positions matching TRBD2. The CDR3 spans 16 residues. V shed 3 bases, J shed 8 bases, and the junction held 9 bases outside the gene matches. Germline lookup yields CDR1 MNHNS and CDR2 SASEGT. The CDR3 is CASSDPLAGGYYEQFF. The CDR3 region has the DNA TGTGCCAGCAGTGACCCCCTAGCGGGGGGCTATTATGAGCAGTTCTTC.

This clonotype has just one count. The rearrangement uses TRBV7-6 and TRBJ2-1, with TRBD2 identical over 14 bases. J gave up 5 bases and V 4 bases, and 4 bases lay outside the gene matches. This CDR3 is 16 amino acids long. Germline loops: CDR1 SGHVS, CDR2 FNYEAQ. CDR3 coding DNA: TGTGCCAGCAGCTCGGGACTAGCGGGGGACAACAATGAGCAGTTCTTC. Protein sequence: CASSSGLAGDNNEQFF. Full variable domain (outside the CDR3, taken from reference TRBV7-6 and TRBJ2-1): GAGVSQSPRYKVTKRGQDVALRCDPISGHVSLYWYRQALGQGPEFLTYFNYEAQQDKSGLPNDRFSAERPEGSISTLTIQRTEQRDSAMYRCASSSGLAGDNNEQFFGPGTRLTVL.

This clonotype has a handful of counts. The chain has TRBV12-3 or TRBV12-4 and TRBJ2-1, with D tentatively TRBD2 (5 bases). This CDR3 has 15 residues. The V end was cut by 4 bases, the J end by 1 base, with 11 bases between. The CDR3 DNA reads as TGTGCCAGCAGTTCAAGCGGACTTTCCTACAATGAGCAGTTCTTC. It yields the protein CASSSSGLSYNEQFF.

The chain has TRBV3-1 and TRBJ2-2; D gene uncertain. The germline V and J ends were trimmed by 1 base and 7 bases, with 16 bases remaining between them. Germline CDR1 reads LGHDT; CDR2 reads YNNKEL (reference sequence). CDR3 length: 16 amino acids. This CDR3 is CASSQGPQRPDGELFF. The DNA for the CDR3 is TGTGCCAGCAGCCAAGGGCCGCAACGCCCCGACGGGGAGCTGTTTTTT.

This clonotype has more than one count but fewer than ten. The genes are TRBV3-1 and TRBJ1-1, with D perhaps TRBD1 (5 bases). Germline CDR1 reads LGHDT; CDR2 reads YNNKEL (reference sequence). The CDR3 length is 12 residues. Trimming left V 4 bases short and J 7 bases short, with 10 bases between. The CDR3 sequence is CASSRGFGEAFF. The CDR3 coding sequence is TGTGCCAGCAGCCGGGGGTTTGGTGAAGCTTTCTTT.

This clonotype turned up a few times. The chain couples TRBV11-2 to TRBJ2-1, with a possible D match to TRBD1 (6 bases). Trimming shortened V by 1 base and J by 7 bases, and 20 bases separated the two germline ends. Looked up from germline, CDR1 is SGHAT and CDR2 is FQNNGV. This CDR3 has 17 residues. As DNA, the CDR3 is TGTGCCAGCAGCTTAGGGCCTAGGGGGAAAGTAGTAAATGAGCAGTTCTTC. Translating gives CASSLGPRGKVVNEQFF. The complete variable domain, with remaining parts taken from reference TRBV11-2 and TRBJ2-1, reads EAGVAQSPRYKIIEKRQSVAFWCNPISGHATLYWYQQILGQGPKLLIQFQNNGVVDDSQLPKDRFSAERLKGVDSTLKIQPAKLEDSAVYLCASSLGPRGKVVNEQFFGPGTRLTVL.

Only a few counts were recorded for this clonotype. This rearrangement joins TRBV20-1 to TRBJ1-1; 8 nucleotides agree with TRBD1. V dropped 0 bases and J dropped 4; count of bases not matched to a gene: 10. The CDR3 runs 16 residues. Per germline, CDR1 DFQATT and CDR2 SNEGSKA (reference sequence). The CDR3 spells CSARDLLQGASTEAFF. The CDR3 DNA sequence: TGCAGTGCTAGAGATCTCCTTCAGGGGGCAAGCACTGAAGCTTTCTTT.

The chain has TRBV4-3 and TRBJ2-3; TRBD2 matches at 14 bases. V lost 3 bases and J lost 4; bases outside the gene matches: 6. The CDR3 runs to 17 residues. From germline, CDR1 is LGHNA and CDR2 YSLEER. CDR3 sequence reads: CASSQGLAGDFADTQYF. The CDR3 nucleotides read TGCGCCAGCAGCCAGGGACTAGCGGGAGATTTTGCAGATACGCAGTATTTT.

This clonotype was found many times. The chain's CDR3 is CSAFRTGTNYEQYF. In DNA, the CDR3 is TGCAGTGCTTTTAGGACAGGGACTAACTACGAGCAGTACTTC. This chain links TRBV20-1 with TRBJ2-7; possibly TRBD1 for D (8 bases). CDR3 size: 14 residues. The germline V gene encodes CDR1 DFQATT and CDR2 SNEGSKA (reference sequence). The V end lost 5 bases, the J end lost 3 bases, and 17 bases lay between the germline ends.

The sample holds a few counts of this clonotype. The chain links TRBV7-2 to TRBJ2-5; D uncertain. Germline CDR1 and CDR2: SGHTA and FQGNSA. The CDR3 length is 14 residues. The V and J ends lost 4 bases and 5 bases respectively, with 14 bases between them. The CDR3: CASSWMGSGETQYF. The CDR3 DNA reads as TGTGCCAGCAGCTGGATGGGCTCCGGGGAGACCCAGTACTTC.

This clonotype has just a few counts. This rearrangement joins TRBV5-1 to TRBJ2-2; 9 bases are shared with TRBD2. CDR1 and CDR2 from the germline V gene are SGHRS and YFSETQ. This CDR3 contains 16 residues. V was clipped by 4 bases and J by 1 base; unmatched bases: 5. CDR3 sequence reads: CASSPAGGENTGELFF. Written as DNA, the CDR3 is TGCGCCAGCAGCCCGGCGGGGGGGGAGAACACCGGGGAGCTGTTTTTT. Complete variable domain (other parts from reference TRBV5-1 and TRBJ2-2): KAGVTQTPRYLIKTRGQQVTLSCSPISGHRSVSWYQQTPGQGLQFLFEYFSETQRNKGNFPGRFSGRQFSNSRSEMNVSTLELGDSALYLCASSPAGGENTGELFFGEGSRLTVL.

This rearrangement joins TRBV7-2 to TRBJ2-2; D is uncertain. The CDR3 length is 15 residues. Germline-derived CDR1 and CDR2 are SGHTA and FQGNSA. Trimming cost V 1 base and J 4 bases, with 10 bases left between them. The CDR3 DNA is TGTGCCAGCAGCTTAGGCCCAGCGCTCACCGGGGAGCTGTTTTTT. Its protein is CASSLGPALTGELFF.

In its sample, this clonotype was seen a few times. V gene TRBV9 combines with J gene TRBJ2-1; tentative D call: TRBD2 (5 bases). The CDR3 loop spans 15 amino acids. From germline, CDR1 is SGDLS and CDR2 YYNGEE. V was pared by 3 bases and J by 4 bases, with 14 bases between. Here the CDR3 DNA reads TGTGCCAGCAGCGCGAAGGGAGAGGGTTACAATGAGCAGTTCTTC. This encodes CASSAKGEGYNEQFF. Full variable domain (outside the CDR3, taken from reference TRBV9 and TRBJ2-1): DSGVTQTPKHLITATGQRVTLRCSPRSGDLSVYWYQQSLDQGLQFLIQYYNGEERAKGNILERFSAQQFPDLHSELNLSSLELGDSALYFCASSAKGEGYNEQFFGPGTRLTVL.

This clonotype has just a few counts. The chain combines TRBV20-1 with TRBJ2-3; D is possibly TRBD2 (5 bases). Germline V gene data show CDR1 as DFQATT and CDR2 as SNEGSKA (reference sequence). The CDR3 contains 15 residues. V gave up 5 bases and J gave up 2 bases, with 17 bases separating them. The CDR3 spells CSAETDLTHTDTQYF. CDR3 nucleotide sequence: TGCAGTGCTGAGACGGACTTAACTCACACAGATACGCAGTATTTT.

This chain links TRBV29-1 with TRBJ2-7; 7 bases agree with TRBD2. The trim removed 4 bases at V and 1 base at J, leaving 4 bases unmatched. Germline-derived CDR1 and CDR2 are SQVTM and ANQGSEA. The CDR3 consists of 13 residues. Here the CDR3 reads CSVVGGVSYEQYF. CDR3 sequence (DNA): TGCAGCGTTGTGGGGGGGGTGTCCTACGAGCAGTACTTC.

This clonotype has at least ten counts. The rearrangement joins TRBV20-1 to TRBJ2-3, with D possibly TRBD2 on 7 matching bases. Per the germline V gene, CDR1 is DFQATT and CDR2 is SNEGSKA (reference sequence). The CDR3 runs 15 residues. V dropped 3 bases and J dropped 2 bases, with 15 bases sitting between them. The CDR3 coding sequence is TGCAGTGCTAGCGCGGGGGCCCGTTACACAGATACGCAGTATTTT. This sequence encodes CSASAGARYTDTQYF.

CDR3 sequence (DNA): TGCGCCAGCAGCTTGGTCACTCCGACGGTCGACGAGCAGTACTTC. Protein sequence: CASSLVTPTVDEQYF. This chain uses TRBV5-1 with TRBJ2-7; no definite D call. Looked up from germline, CDR1 is SGHRS and CDR2 is YFSETQ. Trimming cost V 0 bases and J 5 bases, with 15 bases left between them. This CDR3 has 15 amino acids.

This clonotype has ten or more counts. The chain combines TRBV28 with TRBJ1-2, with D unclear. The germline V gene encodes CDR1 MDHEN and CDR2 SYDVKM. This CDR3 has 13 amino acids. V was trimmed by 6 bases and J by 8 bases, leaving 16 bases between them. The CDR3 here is CASSLTASGGYTF. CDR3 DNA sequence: TGTGCCAGCAGCTTGACCGCGTCCGGAGGCTACACCTTC.

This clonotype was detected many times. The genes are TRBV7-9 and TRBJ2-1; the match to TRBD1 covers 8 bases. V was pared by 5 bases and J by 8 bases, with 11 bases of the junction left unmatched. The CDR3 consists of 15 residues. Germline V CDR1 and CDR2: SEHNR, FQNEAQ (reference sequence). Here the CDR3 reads CASSPPGQGVHEQFF. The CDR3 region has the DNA TGTGCCAGCAGCCCTCCCGGACAGGGAGTCCATGAGCAGTTCTTC.

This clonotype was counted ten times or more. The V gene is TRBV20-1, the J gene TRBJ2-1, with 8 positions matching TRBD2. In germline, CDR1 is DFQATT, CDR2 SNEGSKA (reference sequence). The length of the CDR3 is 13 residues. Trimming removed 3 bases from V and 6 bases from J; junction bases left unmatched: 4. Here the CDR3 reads CSASGGARNEQFF. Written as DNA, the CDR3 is TGCAGTGCTAGCGGGGGGGCCCGCAATGAGCAGTTCTTC.

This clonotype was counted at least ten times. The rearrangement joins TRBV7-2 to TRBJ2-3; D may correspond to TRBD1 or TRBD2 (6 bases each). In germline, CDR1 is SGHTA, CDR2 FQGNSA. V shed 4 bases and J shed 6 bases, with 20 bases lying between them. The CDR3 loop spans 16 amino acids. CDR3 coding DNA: TGTGCCAGCAGCTACCGAGGGGGAGGAGCACTTGATACGCAGTATTTT. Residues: CASSYRGGGALDTQYF.